Listed here are 21 T cell receptor beta chains from one sample, sequenced in a study of cytomegalovirus exposure and HLA in healthy donors. It was with 60 Vbeta and 13 Jbeta primers that the PCR ran. TCRdb keeps only in-frame clones here, not all; method: immunoSEQ multiplex PCR. The sample lists some 70,000 clones, approximately 80% occurring once. Sequencing was carried out using PBMCs. Receptors were obtained from a human donor in good health.

The table lists this clone with a count of one. The V gene is TRBV14, the J gene TRBJ2-3; the D gene is possibly TRBD2 (6 bases). The ends were cut back, 4 bases at V and 2 bases at J, with 10 bases in the middle. The CDR3 sequence is 14 residues long. In germline, CDR1 is SGHDN, CDR2 FVKESK. Written as DNA, the CDR3 is TGTGCCAGCAGCCTTCGGGACTTCACAGATACGCAGTATTTT. Protein: CASSLRDFTDTQYF.

Here the CDR3 reads CASSDGFHGYTF. CDR3 nucleotides: TGTGCCAGCAGTGACGGGTTCCATGGCTACACCTTC. The chain is built from TRBV25-1 and TRBJ1-2; no reliable D call. There are 12 residues in the CDR3. With 3 bases removed from V and 6 bases from J, the gap between germline ends came to 8 bases. Germline V gene lookup returns CDR1 MGHDK and CDR2 SYGVNS.

This clone turned up a few times. The chain combines TRBV28 with TRBJ1-4; D is ambiguous. Trimming took off 5 bases at V and 6 bases at J, with 4 bases between the two ends. CDR1 is MDHEN and CDR2 is SYDVKM in the germline V gene. The CDR3 sequence is 11 residues long. The CDR3 nucleotides are TGTGCCAGCAGTCCTGATGAAAAACTGTTTTTT. It is translated as CASSPDEKLFF.

The chain carries TRBV6-5 and TRBJ1-5; 7 nucleotides match TRBD1. This CDR3 region has 15 residues. The germline CDR1 and CDR2 sequences are MNHEY and SVGAGI. J gave up 4 bases and V 6 bases, and 9 bases lay outside the gene matches. Here the CDR3 reads CASRTGTAFNQPQHF. The CDR3 DNA sequence: TGTGCCAGCAGGACCGGGACAGCCTTTAATCAGCCCCAGCATTTT.

The rearrangement uses TRBV5-1 and TRBJ2-7; 11 bases align to TRBD2. The CDR3 extends over 15 amino acids. Germline trimming cut 3 bases from V and 6 bases from J; bases unmatched to any gene: 8. Germline V gives CDR1 SGHRS, CDR2 YFSETQ. CDR3 region: CASSSNSGGAIEQYF. The CDR3, as DNA: TGCGCCAGCAGCTCGAATAGCGGGGGGGCGATCGAGCAGTACTTC.

V and J are TRBV5-1 and TRBJ2-2; 9 bases match TRBD1. The V gene's germline CDR1 is SGHRS and CDR2 YFSETQ. CDR3 length equals 15 residues. Losses at the gene ends were 4 bases for V and 2 bases for J; bases not matched to a gene: 3. The CDR3 coding sequence is TGCGCCAGCAGCCCGGGACAGGGCAACACCGGGGAGCTGTTTTTT. As protein: CASSPGQGNTGELFF.

The chain joins TRBV19 to TRBJ2-3; unclear D gene. Germline V gene data show CDR1 as LNHDA and CDR2 as SQIVND (reference sequence). V was shortened by 0 bases and J by 3 bases, with 13 bases between the two germline ends. This CDR3 comprises 16 residues. CDR3 in DNA: TGTGCCAGTAGTATAGATCGCGACACCCGGACAGATACGCAGTATTTT. Translated, it gives CASSIDRDTRTDTQYF. Supplemented by reference TRBV19 and TRBJ2-3, the full variable domain reads DGGITQSPKYLFRKEGQNVTLSCEQNLNHDAMYWYRQDPGQGLRLIYYSQIVNDFQKGDIAEGYSVSREKKESFPLTVTSAQKNPTAFYLCASSIDRDTRTDTQYFGPGTRLTVL.

This clone was found a few times. The chain uses TRBV19 and TRBJ2-7; tentatively, D is TRBD1 (6 bases). Trimming removed 5 bases at V and 5 bases at J, with 10 bases between. The germline gives CDR1 LNHDA, CDR2 SQIVND (reference sequence). The CDR3 contains 12 residues. The DNA for the CDR3 is TGTGCCAGTAGTGTGACAGGCCACGAGCAGTACTTC. This gives the protein CASSVTGHEQYF.

This clone has only one observation. The junction shows a germline mismatch at one end, possibly a read error. V is TRBV6-5 and J is TRBJ1-2; 9 bases map to TRBD1. This CDR3 region has 13 residues. Germline CDR1 MNHEY, CDR2 SVGAGI. Written as DNA, the CDR3 is TGTGCCAGCTGGCCGGGACAGGGTAGGGGCTACCCCTTC. Its protein product is CASWPGQGRGYPF.

This clone was observed a few times. V is TRBV5-1 and J is TRBJ2-3, with no clear D. CDR3 length equals 14 residues. The V end was cut by 2 bases, the J end by 2 bases, with 9 bases between. CDR1 is SGHRS, CDR2 YFSETQ, per germline. The CDR3: CASSFSESTDTQYF. DNA for the CDR3: TGCGCCAGCAGCTTCTCAGAATCCACAGATACGCAGTATTTT.

The table lists this clone with a count of one. This sequence joins TRBV19 and TRBJ1-5; D may be TRBD1 (6 bases). The ends were cut back, 3 bases at V and 0 bases at J, with 12 bases in the middle. The germline gives CDR1 LNHDA, CDR2 SQIVND (reference sequence). The CDR3 has 16 amino acids. CDR3 DNA sequence: TGTGCCAGTAGTATCGCGACAGGCGCTAGCAATCAGCCCCAGCATTTT. Protein sequence: CASSIATGASNQPQHF. Together with reference TRBV19 and TRBJ1-5, the CDR3 gives the full variable domain: DGGITQSPKYLFRKEGQNVTLSCEQNLNHDAMYWYRQDPGQGLRLIYYSQIVNDFQKGDIAEGYSVSREKKESFPLTVTSAQKNPTAFYLCASSIATGASNQPQHFGDGTRLSIL.

The rearrangement joins TRBV19 to TRBJ2-7; TRBD1 aligns across 10 bases. V gave up 5 bases and J gave up 3 bases; unmatched junction bases: 4. The length of the CDR3 is 14 residues. Germline CDR1 and CDR2: LNHDA and SQIVND (reference sequence). CDR3 residues: CASSLGQGDYEQYF. The CDR3 nucleotides are TGTGCCAGTAGTCTCGGACAGGGGGACTACGAGCAGTACTTC.

The CDR3 nucleotides read TGTGCCAGCAGCTTAGATCCGTTCTATGAAGCTTTCTTT. Translation gives CASSLDPFYEAFF. The chain has TRBV11-2 and TRBJ1-1, with unresolved D. The CDR3 totals 13 residues. Deletions cut 0 bases from V and 7 bases from J, with 9 bases between. In germline, CDR1 is SGHAT, CDR2 FQNNGV.

This sequence joins TRBV4-3 and TRBJ2-1; 7 positions match TRBD2. The length of the CDR3 is 17 residues. V dropped 3 bases and J dropped 0; count of bases not matched to a gene: 8. Germline CDR1 reads LGHNA; CDR2 reads YSLEER. CDR3: CASSQQASGTSYNEQFF. The CDR3 coding sequence is TGCGCCAGCAGCCAGCAAGCTAGCGGTACCTCCTACAATGAGCAGTTCTTC.

The chain carries TRBV7-3 and TRBJ1-1; no firm D call. Trimming took 4 bases from V and 1 from J, leaving 7 bases between them. The CDR3 loop spans 13 amino acids. The germline V gene encodes CDR1 SGHTA and CDR2 FQGTGA. The CDR3 protein is CASSWAENTEAFF. CDR3 bases: TGTGCCAGCAGCTGGGCCGAGAACACTGAAGCTTTCTTT.

This clone was picked up a small number of times. The chain uses TRBV5-1 and TRBJ2-3, with D possibly matching TRBD1 (5 bases). Trimming left V 7 bases short and J 2 bases short, with 20 bases between. Germline lookup yields CDR1 SGHRS and CDR2 YFSETQ. This CDR3 is 16 amino acids long. CDR3 in DNA: TGCGCCAGCTCTCTGGCAGGGCTAGGAGCCACAGATACGCAGTATTTT. Protein: CASSLAGLGATDTQYF.

The chain couples TRBV18 to TRBJ1-1; no firm D call. This CDR3 spans 15 amino acids. The germline CDR1 and CDR2 sequences are KGHSH and LQKENI. The V gene lost 6 bases and the J gene lost 2 bases, with 16 bases spanning the gap. CDR3 loop: CASSPIRDSNTEAFF. CDR3 nucleotides: TGTGCCAGCTCCCCAATCCGGGATTCCAACACTGAAGCTTTCTTT.

The genes are TRBV2 and TRBJ1-1; D not certain. This CDR3 contains 13 residues. Germline loops: CDR1 SNHLY, CDR2 FYNNEI. Trimming stripped 6 bases from V and 11 bases from J, with 19 bases between. The CDR3 is CASSQDTERRAFF. The CDR3 DNA is TGTGCCAGCAGCCAAGACACCGAACGAAGGGCTTTCTTT. Together with reference TRBV2 and TRBJ1-1, the CDR3 gives the full variable domain: EPEVTQTPSHQVTQMGQEVILRCVPISNHLYFYWYRQILGQKVEFLVSFYNNEISEKSEIFDDQFSVERPDGSNFTLKIRSTKLEDSAMYFCASSQDTERRAFFGQGTRLTVV.

This clone was seen only a few times. V and J are TRBV10-3 and TRBJ2-1; 8 bases map to TRBD2. The V gene's germline CDR1 is ENHRY and CDR2 SYGVKD. V dropped 8 bases and J dropped 9; count of bases not matched to a gene: 18. This CDR3 contains 16 residues. Here the CDR3 reads CAIRGSLAGGSGEQFF. In DNA form, the CDR3 reads TGTGCCATCCGGGGTTCCCTAGCGGGCGGTTCTGGTGAGCAGTTCTTC.

The rearrangement uses TRBV5-4 and TRBJ2-1; 8 bases are a match to TRBD2. The trim removed 4 bases at V and 7 bases at J, leaving 13 bases unmatched. Germline CDR1 and CDR2: SGHNT and YYREEE (reference sequence). The CDR3 is made up of 16 amino acids. CDR3 residues: CASSPMDGGAINEQFF. CDR3 in DNA: TGTGCCAGCAGCCCGATGGACGGGGGGGCTATTAATGAGCAGTTCTTC.

The V gene is TRBV29-1, the J gene TRBJ2-7; maybe TRBD1 (6 bases). This CDR3 region has 12 residues. V lost 4 bases, J lost 2 bases, and 9 bases lay in between. Germline V lookup: CDR1 SQVTM, CDR2 ANQGSEA. The CDR3 DNA reads as TGCAGCGTTGTGACAGGTCCCTACGAGCAGTACTTC. It yields the protein CSVVTGPYEQYF.